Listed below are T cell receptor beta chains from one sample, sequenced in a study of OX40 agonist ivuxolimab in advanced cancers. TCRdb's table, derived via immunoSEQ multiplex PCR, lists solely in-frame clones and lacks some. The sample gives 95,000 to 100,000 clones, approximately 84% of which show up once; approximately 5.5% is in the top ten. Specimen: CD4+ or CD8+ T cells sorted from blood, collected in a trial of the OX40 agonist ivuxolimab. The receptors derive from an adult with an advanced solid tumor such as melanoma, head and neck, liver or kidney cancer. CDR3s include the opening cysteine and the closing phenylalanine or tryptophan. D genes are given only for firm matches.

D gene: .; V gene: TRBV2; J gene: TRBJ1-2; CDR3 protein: CASSESGRADYGYTF; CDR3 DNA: TGTGCCAGCAGTGAGTCGGGCAGGGCTGACTATGGCTACACCTTC
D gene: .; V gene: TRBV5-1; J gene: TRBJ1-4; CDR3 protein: CASSLGQRGEKLFF; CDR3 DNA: TGCGCCAGCAGCTTGGGACAACGGGGTGAAAAACTGTTTTTT
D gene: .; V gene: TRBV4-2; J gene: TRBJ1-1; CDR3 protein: CASSQEGQGSRAFF; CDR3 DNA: TGTGCCAGCAGCCAAGAGGGGCAGGGCAGTAGGGCTTTCTTT
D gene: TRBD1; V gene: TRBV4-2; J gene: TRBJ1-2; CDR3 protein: CASSQARTGTYGYTF; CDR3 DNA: TGTGCCAGCAGCCAAGCCCGGACAGGGACCTATGGCTACACCTTC
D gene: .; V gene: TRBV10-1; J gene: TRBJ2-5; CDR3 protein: CAIRGQETQYF; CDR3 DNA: TGCGCCATCCGGGGCCAAGAGACCCAGTACTTC
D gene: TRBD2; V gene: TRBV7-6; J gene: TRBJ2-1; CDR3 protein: CASSPRTSGYNEQFF; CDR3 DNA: TGTGCCAGCAGCCCTCGGACTAGCGGATACAATGAGCAGTTCTTC
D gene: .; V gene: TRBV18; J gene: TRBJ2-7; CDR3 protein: CASYSGINPYEQYF; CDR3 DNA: TGTGCCAGCTATTCCGGGATAAACCCCTACGAGCAGTACTTC
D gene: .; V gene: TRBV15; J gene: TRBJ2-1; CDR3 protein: CATSRGGGTYNEQFF; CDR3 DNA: TGTGCCACCAGCAGAGGGGGCGGGACCTACAATGAGCAGTTCTTC
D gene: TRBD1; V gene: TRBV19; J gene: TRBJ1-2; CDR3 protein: CASSPTGGYGYTF; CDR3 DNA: TGTGCCAGTAGTCCTACAGGGGGCTATGGCTACACCTTC
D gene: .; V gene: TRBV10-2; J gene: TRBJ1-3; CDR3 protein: CASSGIGSGNTIYF; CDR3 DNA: TGCGCCAGCAGTGGAATTGGCTCTGGAAACACCATATATTTT